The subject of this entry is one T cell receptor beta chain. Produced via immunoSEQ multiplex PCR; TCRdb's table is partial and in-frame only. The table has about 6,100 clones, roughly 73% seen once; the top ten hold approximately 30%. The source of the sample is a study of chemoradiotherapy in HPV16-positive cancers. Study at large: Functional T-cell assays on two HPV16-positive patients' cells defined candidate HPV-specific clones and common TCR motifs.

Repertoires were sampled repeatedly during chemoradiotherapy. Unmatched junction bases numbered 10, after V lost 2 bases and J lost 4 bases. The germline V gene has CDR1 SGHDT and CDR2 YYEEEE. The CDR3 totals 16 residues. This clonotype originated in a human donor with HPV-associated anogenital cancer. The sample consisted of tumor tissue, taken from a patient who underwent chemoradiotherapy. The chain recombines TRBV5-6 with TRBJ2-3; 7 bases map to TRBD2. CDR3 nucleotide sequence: TGTGCCAGCAGCTTACCGGGGGAGGGCTACTCAGATACGCAGTATTTT. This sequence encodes CASSLPGEGYSDTQYF. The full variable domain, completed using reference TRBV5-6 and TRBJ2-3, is DAGVTQSPTHLIKTRGQQVTLRCSPKSGHDTVSWYQQALGQGPQFIFQYYEEEERQRGNFPDRFSGHQFPNYSSELNVNALLLGDSALYLCASSLPGEGYSDTQYFGPGTRLTVL.